This is a list of T cell receptor beta chains from one sample in a study of CD8+ T cells in alopecia areata. The method was immunoSEQ multiplex PCR; TCRdb's version includes in-frame clones alone and lacks a portion of them. The sample includes about 200,000 clones, 55% to 70% seen only once; the top ten take over 3%. Source: CD4+ T cells sorted from blood, taken at week 4, from a patient treated with tofacitinib. These receptors came from a human donor with alopecia areata. Each CDR3 is given with its conserved first and last residue. A D gene is named only where the DNA matches it firmly. Rows may omit the clone size; those that give it use once, few, many or a size class.

D: TRBD1; size: -; V: TRBV30; J: TRBJ1-1; CDR3: CAWHLGQGWDTEAFF; DNA: TGTGCCTGGCACCTGGGACAGGGGTGGGACACTGAAGCTTTCTTT
D: -; size: -; V: TRBV10-3; J: TRBJ2-5; CDR3: CAISERDMAGETQYF; DNA: TGTGCCATCAGTGAAAGAGATATGGCAGGAGAGACCCAGTACTTC
D: -; size: few; V: TRBV4-1; J: TRBJ1-4; CDR3: CASSQGFLPIRSLFF; DNA: TGCGCCAGCAGCCAAGGTTTCCTTCCCATTCGGTCTCTGTTTTTT
D: -; size: once; V: TRBV30; J: TRBJ1-1; CDR3: CAHLQGPGTEAFF; DNA: TGTGCCCACTTACAGGGTCCGGGCACTGAAGCTTTCTTT
D: -; size: -; V: TRBV5-1; J: TRBJ1-1; CDR3: CASSFVGGQNTEAFF; DNA: TGCGCCAGCAGCTTTGTGGGGGGCCAGAACACTGAAGCTTTCTTT
D: -; size: -; V: TRBV30; J: TRBJ1-3; CDR3: CAWSASTVGNTIYF; DNA: TGTGCCTGGAGTGCGTCGACAGTCGGAAACACCATATATTTT
D: -; size: -; V: TRBV29-1; J: TRBJ2-1; CDR3: CSVYRLDNEQFF; DNA: TGCAGCGTCTACCGACTAGATAATGAGCAGTTCTTC
D: TRBD1; size: -; V: TRBV18; J: TRBJ1-1; CDR3: CASSPGTGESTEAFF; DNA: TGTGCCAGCTCACCCGGGACAGGGGAGAGCACTGAAGCTTTCTTT
D: -; size: few; V: TRBV7-2; J: TRBJ2-7; CDR3: CASSFSQVISEQYF; DNA: TGTGCCAGCAGCTTCTCTCAGGTGATTTCCGAGCAGTACTTC
D: TRBD1; size: -; V: TRBV30; J: TRBJ1-4; CDR3: CAFFRGRGEKLFF; DNA: TGTGCCTTCTTCAGGGGGCGAGGGGAAAAACTGTTTTTT
D: -; size: few; V: TRBV29-1; J: TRBJ1-2; CDR3: CSAYVAGQGHGYTF; DNA: TGCAGCGCCTATGTGGCGGGCCAGGGACATGGCTACACCTTC
D: TRBD1; size: few; V: TRBV6-5; J: TRBJ1-5; CDR3: CASRLNRGAGQPQHF; DNA: TGTGCCAGCAGACTCAACAGGGGCGCAGGTCAGCCCCAGCATTTT
D: -; size: few; V: TRBV19; J: TRBJ1-2; CDR3: CASIQQGAYGYTF; DNA: TGTGCCAGTATCCAACAGGGCGCCTATGGCTACACCTTC
D: -; size: once; V: TRBV29-1; J: TRBJ1-4; CDR3: CSVGTRFNEKLFF; DNA: TGCAGCGTGGGGACCCGGTTTAATGAAAAACTGTTTTTT
D: -; size: -; V: TRBV7-9; J: TRBJ1-1; CDR3: CASSLTFGGTTEAFF; DNA: TGTGCCAGCAGCCTTACATTCGGGGGGACGACTGAAGCTTTCTTT
D: -; size: few; V: TRBV25-1; J: TRBJ2-2; CDR3: CASSEFGRTGELFF; DNA: TGTGCCAGCAGTGAATTTGGACGGACCGGGGAGCTGTTTTTT
D: TRBD1; size: -; V: TRBV30; J: TRBJ1-1; CDR3: CAWREGQGAEAFF; DNA: TGTGCCTGGAGAGAAGGACAGGGAGCTGAAGCTTTCTTT
D: TRBD1; size: -; V: TRBV5-1; J: TRBJ2-3; CDR3: CASSLAGQSTDTQYF; DNA: TGCGCCAGCAGCTTGGCGGGACAGTCCACAGATACGCAGTATTTT
D: -; size: -; V: TRBV30; J: TRBJ1-5; CDR3: CAWSVLTLNQPQHF; DNA: TGTGCCTGGAGTGTACTGACCTTAAATCAGCCCCAGCATTTT
D: TRBD2; size: -; V: TRBV7-8; J: TRBJ2-3; CDR3: CASSSAGLVGADTQYF; DNA: TGTGCCAGCAGCTCAGCGGGACTAGTCGGCGCAGATACGCAGTATTTT
D: -; size: -; V: TRBV5-4; J: TRBJ1-5; CDR3: CASSHQGGNQPQHF; DNA: TGTGCCAGCAGCCACCAGGGTGGCAATCAGCCCCAGCATTTT
D: -; size: -; V: TRBV5-6; J: TRBJ2-1; CDR3: CASSLQVVDEQFF; DNA: TGTGCCAGCAGCCTTCAGGTCGTCGATGAGCAGTTCTTC